The clone carrying this T cell receptor (beta chain) has just one count. Each sample provided at least 6 micrograms of extracted total RNA. These data belong to a study of blood T cells in healthy people across ages. This CDR3 contains 16 residues. With 0 bases removed from V and 0 bases from J, the gap between germline ends came to 10 bases. Germline loops: CDR1 LGHNA, CDR2 YSLEER. Together with a sample-barcoded 5' primer, a J-beta primer mix was included in a second PCR lasting roughly 6 to 12 cycles. Carrying 12 random nucleotides, a template-switch adaptor labeled each individual cDNA molecule. TCRdb reprocessed the 5' RACE reads via MiXCR and lists one record per CDR3 protein. The sample shows about 930,000 distinct CDR3 sequences, 25% to 30% of them seen only once. This sample was also put to use in a study of T cells of mothers and their children.

The source is a woman in her thirties or forties in good health. This sequence joins TRBV4-3 and TRBJ2-3, with no clear D. What was sequenced was blood. The CDR3 region has the DNA TGCGCCAGCAGCCAAGAGCCGTCCGTTAGCACAGATACGCAGTATTTT. This gives the protein CASSQEPSVSTDTQYF.